This T cell receptor (beta chain) was profiled in a study of blood T cell repertoires in COVID-19. As for the study in general: Spain, Italy and the United States supplied samples that represented acute and convalescent COVID-19. The cDNA or gDNA used as material had been derived from T cells, B-cell-depleted T cells, or PBMCs.

This clone has at least ten counts. Assay: immunoSEQ multiplex PCR; the TCRdb copy retains only in-frame clones and omits some. The repertoire has around 290,000 clones, more than 70% of them found once; the top ten carry 6.5% to 9.5%. Sequenced input: peripheral blood. This TCR was sampled from a woman aged 45-59 years who had recovered from COVID-19.

As DNA, the CDR3 is TGTGCCAGTAGAACTACAGGGGGCCAGAATCAGCCCCAGCATTTT. Its protein product is CASRTTGGQNQPQHF. This chain connects TRBV19 to TRBJ1-5; the match to TRBD1 covers 9 bases. Trimming removed 6 bases from V and 4 bases from J; junction bases left unmatched: 7. The CDR3 totals 15 residues. Germline values: CDR1 LNHDA, CDR2 SQIVND (reference sequence).